Sequencing of this T cell receptor (beta chain) was carried out in a study of T cells in Graves' hyperthyroidism and ophthalmopathy. Findings and caveats of the study: Ophthalmopathy was separated from stable hyperthyroidism by a 13 V-J model.

On this clonotype itself: Its antigen is currently unknown.

Authors of the study amplified TCR beta CDR3 regions from RNA transcripts. First-round RT-PCR with HTBI primers amplified the TCR CDR3 region. One entry per CDR3 protein results from TCRdb running MiXCR on the multiplex PCR reads. The table has under 700,000 distinct CDR3 sequences, 16% seen once. Researchers defined stable Graves' hyperthyroidism as no ophthalmopathy progression within 18 months. Subjects aged 18 to 65 presented with newly diagnosed hyperthyroidism of less than 2 months' duration. PBMCs were obtained from 10 ml fresh peripheral blood. The CDR3 runs 13 residues. V was trimmed by 0 bases and J by 5 bases, leaving 7 bases between them. Germline V gives CDR1 MNHGY, CDR2 SAAAGT.

Source material: blood. The gene calls are TRBV6-8 and TRBJ1-2; the D is unclear. This TCR came from a woman between 18 and 29 years old with Graves' hyperthyroidism. The DNA for the CDR3 is TGTGCCAGCAGTTACTCGGCGGGATATGGCTACACCTTC. Translating gives CASSYSAGYGYTF.